Listed here are 10 T cell receptor beta chains from one sample, sequenced in a study of cytomegalovirus exposure and HLA in healthy donors. Measured with immunoSEQ multiplex PCR; TCRdb has only the in-frame clones, and not every one. The table includes tens of thousands of clones, around 89% detected once. Sequences were obtained from PBMCs. The receptors were gathered from a woman aged 18-29 years in good health and CMV-seronegative.

This chain links TRBV4-1 with TRBJ2-7, with D possibly TRBD1 on 6 matching bases. CDR1 MGHRA and CDR2 YSYEKL come from the germline V gene. The CDR3 covers 12 residues. V dropped 4 bases and J dropped 3 bases, with 7 bases sitting between them. The CDR3 coding sequence is TGCGCCAGCAGCCCACAGGGCTACGAGCAGTACTTC. Its translation is CASSPQGYEQYF.

The rearrangement joins TRBV6-1 to TRBJ2-3; possible D gene TRBD1, 6 bases. V lost 0 bases to trimming and J lost 0 bases, with 10 bases between them. CDR1 MNHNS and CDR2 SASEGT come from the germline V gene. The CDR3 has 16 residues. CDR3 nucleotides: TGTGCCAGCAGTGAAGCGCCAGGGGTTAGCACAGATACGCAGTATTTT. Encoded protein: CASSEAPGVSTDTQYF.

The gene calls are TRBV29-1 and TRBJ2-1; 7 bases are shared with TRBD1. The CDR3 spans 15 residues. In germline, CDR1 is SQVTM, CDR2 ANQGSEA. J was trimmed by 0 bases and V by 8 bases; bases with no gene match: 10. CDR3 nucleotide sequence: TGCAGCTCACCCCACAGGGGTGGCTCCTACAATGAGCAGTTCTTC. As protein: CSSPHRGGSYNEQFF.

The rearrangement joins TRBV9 to TRBJ2-1; TRBD1 matches 8 bases. Germline CDR1 is SGDLS and CDR2 is YYNGEE. V trimming: 2 bases; J trimming: 9 bases; junction bases outside the gene matches: 7. The CDR3 loop spans 14 amino acids. The CDR3 is CASSVFDRGTEQFF. For the CDR3, the DNA is TGTGCCAGCAGCGTTTTCGACAGGGGTACTGAGCAGTTCTTC.

This chain joins TRBV27 and TRBJ1-2; TRBD1 matches at 7 bases. CDR3 length: 13 amino acids. The V segment lost 6 bases and the J segment 2 bases; nucleotides outside the gene matches: 3. Per the germline V gene, CDR1 is MNHEY and CDR2 is SMNVEV (reference sequence). CDR3 nucleotides: TGTGCCAGCAGCGGACAGGTGAACTATGGCTACACCTTC. Residues: CASSGQVNYGYTF.

This clone appeared once. The V and J genes are TRBV6-6 and TRBJ2-5, with 8 positions matching TRBD1. CDR3 length: 15 residues. V lost 4 bases to trimming and J lost 1 base; unmatched junction nucleotides: 5. Germline V gives CDR1 MNHNY, CDR2 SVGAGI (reference sequence). This chain's CDR3 is CASSFGTGSQETQYF. CDR3 sequence (DNA): TGTGCCAGCAGTTTCGGGACAGGAAGCCAAGAGACCCAGTACTTC.

The J gene is TRBJ2-2, the V gene TRBV10-3; 11 bases line up with TRBD2. The trim removed 4 bases at V and 2 bases at J, leaving 6 bases unmatched. The CDR3 extends over 17 amino acids. From germline, CDR1 is ENHRY and CDR2 SYGVKD. The CDR3 nucleotides are TGTGCCATCAGTGGTCCTAGCGGGGGGTCCAACACCGGGGAGCTGTTTTTT. It yields the protein CAISGPSGGSNTGELFF.

The chain is built from TRBV20-1 and TRBJ1-1; no firm D call. Trimming removed 3 bases from V and 4 bases from J, with 6 bases in between. This CDR3 has 11 residues. Germline V lookup: CDR1 DFQATT, CDR2 SNEGSKA (reference sequence). DNA of the CDR3: TGCAGTGCTAGCCCCAGCACTGAAGCTTTCTTT. As protein: CSASPSTEAFF.

The genes are TRBV28 and TRBJ1-1; TRBD1 might be the D (5 bases). Germline V gene data show CDR1 as MDHEN and CDR2 as SYDVKM. This CDR3 is 12 amino acids long. V was pared by 5 bases and J by 5 bases, with 9 bases between. The CDR3, as DNA: TGTGCCAGCAGTCCCCAGGGAACTGAAGCTTTCTTT. Its protein product is CASSPQGTEAFF.

The V and J genes are TRBV19 and TRBJ2-5; D gene uncertain. Germline V gives CDR1 LNHDA, CDR2 SQIVND (reference sequence). This CDR3 contains 13 residues. V was cut by 8 bases and J by 2 bases, with 12 bases left in between. The CDR3 reads CASSPYLQETQYF. CDR3 coding DNA: TGTGCCAGTTCTCCCTATCTTCAAGAGACCCAGTACTTC.